This T cell receptor (beta chain) stems from a study of T cell changes during pregnancy in multiple sclerosis. Trimming stripped 0 bases from V and 0 bases from J, with 6 bases between. The CDR3 extends over 14 amino acids. Germline V gene data show CDR1 as SGHRS and CDR2 as YFSETQ. Using immunoSEQ multiplex PCR, the repertoire was profiled, and TCRdb retains in-frame clones only, with some absent. The repertoire holds 45,000 to 70,000 clones, with 90% to 95% as singletons. As to this clone: Other DNA sequences in this sample translate to the same CDR3.

The source of this sequence is a female donor with multiple sclerosis, enrolled in a pregnancy study. J is TRBJ1-2 and V is TRBV5-1; possibly TRBD1 for D (6 bases). This sample comprised CD4+ T cells from peripheral blood mononuclear cells, obtained in the second trimester of pregnancy. The CDR3 sequence is CASSLGTANYGYTF. In DNA, the CDR3 is TGCGCCAGCAGCTTGGGGACAGCTAACTATGGCTACACCTTC.